The sequence of this T cell receptor (beta chain) was determined in a study of blood T cell repertoires in COVID-19. Study background: There were acute and convalescent COVID-19 samples, and they came from the United States, Italy and Spain. PBMCs, B-cell-depleted T cells, or T cells provided the cDNA or gDNA that made up the material.

The junction had 11 bases not matched to a gene; V was cut back by 5 bases and J by 7 bases. This CDR3 spans 16 amino acids. CDR1 is KGHSH and CDR2 is LQKENI in the germline V gene. In the authors' workflow: Reference gene primers were amplified, and this amplification served to estimate nucleated cell counts. Clones were sequenced by immunoSEQ multiplex PCR, and TCRdb holds only the in-frame ones, with some missing. V and J calls and clone size are copied from that table; D and trimming were computed from the DNA. The repertoire holds 160,000 or so clones, with 65% to 85% as singletons. V and J are TRBV18 and TRBJ2-1; 10 nucleotides match TRBD2. The material sequenced was peripheral blood. The TCR originated in a woman at least 80 years old with acute or convalescent COVID-19. DNA of the CDR3: TGTGCCAGCTCATCTGTCTCCGGGACTAGCGTGAATGAGCAGTTCTTC. Translation gives CASSSVSGTSVNEQFF.